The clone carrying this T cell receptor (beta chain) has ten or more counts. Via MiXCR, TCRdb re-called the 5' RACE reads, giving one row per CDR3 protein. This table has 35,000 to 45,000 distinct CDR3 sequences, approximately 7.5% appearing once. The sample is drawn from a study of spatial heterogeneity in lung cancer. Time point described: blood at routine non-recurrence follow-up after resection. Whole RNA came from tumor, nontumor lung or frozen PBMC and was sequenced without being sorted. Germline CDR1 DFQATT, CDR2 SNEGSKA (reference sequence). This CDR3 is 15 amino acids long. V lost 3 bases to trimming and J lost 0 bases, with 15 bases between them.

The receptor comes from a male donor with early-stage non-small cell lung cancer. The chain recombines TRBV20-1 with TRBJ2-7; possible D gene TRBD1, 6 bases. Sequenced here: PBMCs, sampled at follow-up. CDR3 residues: CSARTLDRFSYEQYF. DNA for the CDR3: TGCAGTGCTAGGACTTTGGACAGATTCTCCTACGAGCAGTACTTC.